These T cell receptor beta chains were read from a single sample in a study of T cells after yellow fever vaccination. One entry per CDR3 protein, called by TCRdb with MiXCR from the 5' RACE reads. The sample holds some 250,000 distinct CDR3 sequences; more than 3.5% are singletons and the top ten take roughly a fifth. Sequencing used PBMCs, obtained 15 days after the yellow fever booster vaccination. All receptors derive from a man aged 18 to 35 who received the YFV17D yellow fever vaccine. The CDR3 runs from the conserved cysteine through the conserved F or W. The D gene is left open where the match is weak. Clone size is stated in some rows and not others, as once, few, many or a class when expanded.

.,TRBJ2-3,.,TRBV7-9,CASSLAEAAHSPDTQYF,TGTGCCAGCAGCTTAGCAGAGGCCGCCCACAGCCCAGATACGCAGTATTTT
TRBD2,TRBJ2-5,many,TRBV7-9,CASSLGSTSGVQETQYF,TGTGCCAGCAGCTTAGGGTCCACTAGCGGAGTTCAAGAGACCCAGTACTTC
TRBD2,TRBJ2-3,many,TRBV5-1,CASSLSRGGADTQYF,TGCGCCAGCAGCTTGTCCCGGGGGGGTGCAGATACGCAGTATTTT
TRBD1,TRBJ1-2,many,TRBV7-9,CASSSGTGVYGYTF,TGTGCCAGCAGTTCGGGGACAGGGGTCTATGGCTACACCTTC
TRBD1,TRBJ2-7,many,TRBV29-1,CSVDQGQFEYF,TGCAGCGTTGATCAGGGACAGTTTGAGTACTTC
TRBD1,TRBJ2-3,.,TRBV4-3,CASSHVPGQGTDTQYF,TGCGCCAGCAGCCATGTTCCGGGACAGGGGACAGATACGCAGTATTTT
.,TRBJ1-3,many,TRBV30,CAWGAVGNTIYF,TGTGCCTGGGGCGCGGTGGGAAACACCATATATTTT
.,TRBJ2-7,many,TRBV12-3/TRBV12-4,CASSPGREQYF,TGTGCCAGCAGTCCCGGCCGCGAGCAGTACTTC
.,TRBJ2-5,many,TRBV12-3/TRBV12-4,CASSTIQETQYF,TGTGCCAGCAGTACGATCCAAGAGACCCAGTACTTC
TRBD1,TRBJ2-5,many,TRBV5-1,CASSLVADRGPGTQYF,TGCGCCAGCAGCTTGGTTGCGGACAGGGGGCCGGGGACCCAGTACTTC
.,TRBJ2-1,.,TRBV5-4,CASSRTDNEQFF,TGTGCCAGCAGCAGGACTGACAATGAGCAGTTCTTC
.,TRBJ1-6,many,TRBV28,CASFGGGSNSPLHF,TGTGCCAGCTTTGGGGGGGGGTCAAATTCACCCCTCCACTTT
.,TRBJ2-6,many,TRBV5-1,CASSFLWSSGANVLTF,TGCGCCAGCAGCTTTCTCTGGAGCTCTGGGGCCAACGTCCTGACTTTC
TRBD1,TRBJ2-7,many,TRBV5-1,CASSLPTTGGYEQYF,TGCGCCAGCAGCTTGCCAACGACAGGGGGCTACGAGCAGTACTTC
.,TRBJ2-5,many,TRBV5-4,CASSYPGNGGPETQYF,TGTGCCAGCAGCTACCCTGGTAACGGGGGCCCAGAGACCCAGTACTTC
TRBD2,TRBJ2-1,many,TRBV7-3,CASSWAGGLNEQFF,TGTGCCAGCAGCTGGGCGGGGGGCCTCAATGAGCAGTTCTTC
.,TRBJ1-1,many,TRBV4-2,CASSQNRAMNTEAFF,TGTGCCAGCAGCCAAAATCGGGCGATGAACACTGAAGCTTTCTTT
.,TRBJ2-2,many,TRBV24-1,CATRSGTNTGELFF,TGTGCCACCAGATCAGGGACGAACACCGGGGAGCTGTTTTTT
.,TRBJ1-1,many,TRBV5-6,CASSLEHTEAFF,TGTGCCAGCAGCTTGGAACACACTGAAGCTTTCTTT
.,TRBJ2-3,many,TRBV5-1,CASSDNLGASTDTQYF,TGCGCCAGCAGCGATAACCTCGGGGCTAGCACAGATACGCAGTATTTT
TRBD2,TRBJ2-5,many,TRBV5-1,CASSPGLAETQYF,TGCGCCAGCAGCCCGGGACTAGCAGAGACCCAGTACTTC
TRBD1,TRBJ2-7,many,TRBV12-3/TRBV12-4,CASSSEGAEFYQYF,TGTGCCAGCAGTTCAGAGGGGGCCGAATTTTACCAGTACTTC
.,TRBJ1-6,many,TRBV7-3,CASSLSSPRAPLHF,TGTGCCAGCAGCTTAAGCAGCCCGAGGGCACCCCTCCACTTT
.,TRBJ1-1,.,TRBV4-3,CASSQDVSLPPFF,TGCGCCAGCAGCCAAGATGTGTCCTTGCCGCCTTTCTTT
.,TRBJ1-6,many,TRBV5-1,CASSLGQVAWGNSPLHF,TGCGCCAGCAGCTTGGGTCAGGTTGCTTGGGGGAATTCACCCCTCCACTTT
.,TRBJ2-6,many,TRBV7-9,CASSLGSSGANVLTF,TGTGCCAGCAGCTTAGGTAGCTCTGGGGCCAACGTCCTGACTTTC
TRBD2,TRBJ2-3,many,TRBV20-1,CSALQAGDSTDTQYF,TGCAGTGCTTTACAAGCGGGGGATAGCACAGATACGCAGTATTTT
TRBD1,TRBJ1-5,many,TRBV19,CASGRDSENQPQHF,TGTGCCAGTGGCCGGGACAGCGAGAATCAGCCCCAGCATTTT
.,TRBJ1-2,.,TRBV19,CASNLYQDGNYGYTF,TGTGCCAGTAATTTATACCAGGACGGGAACTATGGCTACACCTTC
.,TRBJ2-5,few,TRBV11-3,CASSPRTEETQYF,TGTGCCAGCAGCCCACGGACAGAAGAGACCCAGTACTTC
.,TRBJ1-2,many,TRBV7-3,CASSLAYGDGYTF,TGTGCCAGCAGCTTAGCGTATGGGGACGGCTACACCTTC
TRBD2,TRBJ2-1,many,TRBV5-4,CASSLGSFGTIGYNEQFF,TGTGCCAGCAGCTTAGGGTCCTTCGGGACTATTGGCTACAATGAGCAGTTCTTC
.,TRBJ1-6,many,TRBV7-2,CASSLIVSLPYNSPLHF,TGTGCCAGCAGCTTAATAGTTAGTCTCCCCTATAATTCACCCCTCCACTTT
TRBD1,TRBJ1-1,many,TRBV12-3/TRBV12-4,CASRTGRTGATEAFF,TGTGCCAGCCGCACAGGGCGGACAGGGGCCACTGAAGCTTTCTTT
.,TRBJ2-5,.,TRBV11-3,CASSLDSEMETQYF,TGTGCCAGCAGCTTGGATAGCGAGATGGAGACCCAGTACTTC
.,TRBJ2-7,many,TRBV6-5,CASSPGNHEQYF,TGTGCCAGCAGCCCGGGCAACCACGAGCAGTACTTC
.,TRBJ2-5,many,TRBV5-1,CASSLVVEETQYF,TGCGCCAGCAGCTTGGTGGTGGAAGAGACCCAGTACTTC
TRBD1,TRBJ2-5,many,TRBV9,CASSVASQGAGETQYF,TGTGCCAGCAGCGTAGCTTCCCAGGGGGCGGGGGAGACCCAGTACTTC
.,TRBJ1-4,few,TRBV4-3,CASSQEQEGRRKLFF,TGCGCCAGCAGCCAAGAACAGGAGGGACGGAGAAAACTGTTTTTT